A selection of T cell receptor beta chains follows, all from one sample in a study of blood T cell repertoires in COVID-19. Clones were read by immunoSEQ multiplex PCR, and TCRdb kept only the in-frame ones, dropping some. The data show 250,000 to 300,000 clones, with around 81% seen just once and about 3.4% held by the top ten. Sequencing was done on a sample of PBMCs or T cells enriched from blood (not recorded which). The receptors originated from a man aged 45-60 years who had recovered from COVID-19. The CDR3 runs from the conserved cysteine through the conserved F or W. A D gene is named only where the DNA matches it firmly. Some rows have no size entry. The others give once, few or many, or a class for an expanded clone.

v_gene,d_gene,j_gene,abundance,CDR3aa,CDR3nt
TRBV7-8,NA,TRBJ2-4,NA,CASSLGRGERNYF,TGTGCCAGCAGCTTAGGCCGCGGGGAACGCAATTACTTC
TRBV12-3/TRBV12-4,TRBD2,TRBJ2-7,NA,CASSGLAGGEQYF,TGTGCCAGCAGCGGACTAGCGGGGGGCGAGCAGTACTTC
TRBV6-4,TRBD1,TRBJ1-2,NA,CASSLETGASTAGYTF,TGTGCCAGCAGCCTGGAGACAGGGGCCTCCACCGCTGGCTACACCTTC
TRBV6-5,TRBD1,TRBJ2-3,NA,CATAGTGRGDTQYF,TGTGCCACCGCGGGGACAGGCCGAGGAGATACGCAGTATTTT
TRBV30,NA,TRBJ1-1,NA,CAWSVSDRMNTEAFF,TGTGCCTGGAGTGTTTCGGACAGAATGAACACTGAAGCTTTCTTT
TRBV5-5,TRBD1,TRBJ1-2,NA,CASSPSLGQGHYGYTF,TGTGCCAGCAGCCCGAGCCTGGGACAGGGCCACTATGGCTACACCTTC
TRBV6-5,NA,TRBJ2-5,NA,CASKRSGGRETQYF,TGTGCCAGCAAGCGTTCGGGGGGCCGCGAGACCCAGTACTTC
TRBV29-1,TRBD2,TRBJ2-7,NA,CSVGTSGSRYEQYF,TGCAGCGTGGGGACTAGCGGGAGTAGGTACGAGCAGTACTTC
TRBV24-1,TRBD1,TRBJ2-3,NA,CATSEGQTSTDTQYF,TGTGCCACCAGTGAGGGACAGACTAGCACAGATACGCAGTATTTT
TRBV18,NA,TRBJ1-1,NA,CASSPPNRVTEAFF,TGTGCCAGCTCACCACCGAACAGGGTCACTGAAGCTTTCTTT
TRBV28,TRBD1,TRBJ2-3,NA,CASSSPGQGSPDTQYF,TGTGCCAGCAGTTCCCCGGGACAGGGGTCCCCAGATACGCAGTATTTT
TRBV5-6,NA,TRBJ2-3,NA,CASSPDPAGEQYF,TGTGCCAGCAGCCCAGACCCCGCAGGGGAGCAGTATTTT
TRBV19,TRBD2,TRBJ2-5,NA,CASNDMARGGRETQYF,TGTGCCAGTAATGACATGGCGCGGGGGGGTCGGGAGACCCAGTACTTC
TRBV7-3,NA,TRBJ1-2,NA,CASSLTPSGFGYTF,TGTGCCAGCAGCTTAACCCCGTCCGGGTTTGGCTACACCTTC
TRBV5-1,NA,TRBJ2-4,NA,CASSPGTAGNIQYF,TGCGCCAGCAGCCCCGGGACAGCGGGAAACATTCAGTACTTC
TRBV19,NA,TRBJ2-2,few,CASADRNTGELFF,TGTGCCAGTGCCGACAGGAACACCGGGGAGCTGTTTTTT
TRBV18,TRBD2,TRBJ2-1,few,CASSPRGASGGAVQFF,TGTGCCAGCTCACCCAGAGGGGCTAGCGGGGGGGCTGTGCAGTTCTTC
TRBV28,NA,TRBJ1-1,NA,CASSLFGWTALNTEAFF,TGTGCCAGCAGTTTATTCGGGTGGACAGCCCTGAACACTGAAGCTTTCTTT
TRBV6-2/TRBV6-3,NA,TRBJ1-2,NA,CASSPQGIRAHGYTF,TGTGCCAGCAGTCCACAGGGAATCAGAGCCCATGGCTACACCTTC
TRBV4-1,TRBD2,TRBJ2-1,NA,CASSRLAGSSYNEQFF,TGCGCCAGCAGCCGGCTAGCGGGGAGCTCCTACAATGAGCAGTTCTTC
TRBV3-1/TRBV3-2,TRBD2,TRBJ2-3,few,CASSPTGLASDTQYF,TGTGCCAGCAGCCCCACAGGACTAGCGTCAGATACGCAGTATTTT
TRBV25-1,TRBD1,TRBJ1-1,many,CASKGGAWTEAFF,TGTGCCAGCAAAGGGGGCGCCTGGACTGAAGCTTTCTTT
TRBV30,NA,TRBJ1-1,NA,CAWSPSPRGWTEAFF,TGTGCCTGGAGTCCCAGCCCAAGGGGTTGGACTGAAGCTTTCTTT